Following are 25 T cell receptor beta chains from one sample sequenced in a study of blood T cell repertoires in COVID-19. The assay was immunoSEQ multiplex PCR, and TCRdb's table has in-frame clones only and misses some. The data contain 190,000 or so clones, approximately 90% of them singletons. Sequenced material: peripheral blood. Receptors originate from a woman between 25 and 40 years old with acute or convalescent COVID-19.

The rearrangement links TRBV7-9 to TRBJ2-3; 8 bases line up with TRBD2. Germline assignment: CDR1 SEHNR and CDR2 FQNEAQ (reference sequence). The V segment lost 7 bases and the J segment 6 bases; nucleotides outside the gene matches: 9. CDR3 length equals 14 residues. The CDR3 coding sequence is TGTGCCAGCAAAAGGACTAGCTACGCCGATACGCAGTATTTT. Residues: CASKRTSYADTQYF.

The chain links TRBV20-1 to TRBJ1-1; 7 bases fit TRBD1. There are 14 residues in the CDR3. The V segment lost 3 bases and the J segment 3 bases; nucleotides outside the gene matches: 7. The germline V gene has CDR1 DFQATT and CDR2 SNEGSKA (reference sequence). The CDR3 DNA reads TGCAGTGCTAGTCCAGGGGGTGGCGACACTGAAGCTTTCTTT. Its translation is CSASPGGGDTEAFF.

This rearrangement joins TRBV11-2 to TRBJ2-5; D may be TRBD2 (5 bases). This CDR3 is built from 13 residues. CDR1 and CDR2 from the germline V gene are SGHAT and FQNNGV. Trimming pared 0 bases from V and 5 bases from J, leaving 7 bases between. CDR3 loop: CASSLDPGETQYF. CDR3 sequence (DNA): TGTGCCAGCAGCTTAGATCCGGGGGAGACCCAGTACTTC.

The chain links TRBV5-1 to TRBJ1-6; D gene uncertain. The V gene's germline CDR1 is SGHRS and CDR2 YFSETQ. This CDR3 contains 16 residues. Deletions cut 4 bases from V and 0 bases from J, with 11 bases between. CDR3 residues: CASSENSGSYNSPLHF. The DNA of the CDR3 is TGCGCCAGCAGCGAGAATTCGGGCTCCTATAATTCACCCCTCCACTTT. The entire variable domain, with the rest obtained from reference TRBV5-1 and TRBJ1-6, is as follows: KAGVTQTPRYLIKTRGQQVTLSCSPISGHRSVSWYQQTPGQGLQFLFEYFSETQRNKGNFPGRFSGRQFSNSRSEMNVSTLELGDSALYLCASSENSGSYNSPLHFGNGTRLTVT.

This clone was counted a single time. J is TRBJ1-5 and V is TRBV24-1, with D maybe TRBD1 (5 bases). With 4 bases removed from V and 5 bases from J, the gap between germline ends came to 11 bases. Per the germline V gene, CDR1 is KGHDR and CDR2 is SFDVKD. There are 14 residues in the CDR3. CDR3 region: CATSDTDSYQPQHF. The CDR3 DNA sequence: TGTGCCACCAGTGACACTGACAGTTATCAGCCCCAGCATTTT.

The chain is built from TRBV7-2 and TRBJ2-1; D possibly corresponds to TRBD2 (5 bases). This CDR3 comprises 14 residues. The germline CDR1 and CDR2 sequences are SGHTA and FQGNSA. The V and J ends lost 4 bases and 9 bases respectively, with 16 bases between them. The CDR3 spells CASSSTMLASEQFF. In DNA form, the CDR3 reads TGTGCCAGCAGCTCGACTATGTTGGCGTCTGAGCAGTTCTTC. The variable domain in full, completed from reference TRBV7-2 and TRBJ2-1, reads GAGVSQSPSNKVTEKGKDVELRCDPISGHTALYWYRQSLGQGLEFLIYFQGNSAPDKSGLPSDRFSAERTGGSVSTLTIQRTQQEDSAVYLCASSSTMLASEQFFGPGTRLTVL.

Only a few counts were recorded for this clone. V and J are TRBV29-1 and TRBJ1-2; the D gene is possibly TRBD1 (5 bases). Trimming left V 6 bases short and J 4 bases short, with 12 bases between. CDR3 size: 12 residues. Germline values: CDR1 SQVTM, CDR2 ANQGSEA. In nucleotides, the CDR3 is TGCAGCGTCAGCGGGGGGTCCTATGGCTACACCTTC. Residues: CSVSGGSYGYTF.

The chain couples TRBV29-1 to TRBJ1-4; D remains ambiguous. Germline-derived CDR1 and CDR2 are SQVTM and ANQGSEA. Trimming removed 7 bases from V and 8 bases from J, with 11 bases in between. There are 11 residues in the CDR3. The CDR3 is CSAQKEEKLFF. For the CDR3, the DNA is TGCAGCGCCCAGAAGGAGGAAAAACTGTTTTTT.

V and J are TRBV2 and TRBJ2-2; D is unresolved. Germline assignment: CDR1 SNHLY and CDR2 FYNNEI. This CDR3 is 12 amino acids long. The germline V and J ends were trimmed by 6 bases and 6 bases, with 8 bases remaining between them. The DNA of the CDR3 is TGTGCCAGCAGGCAGGTCTCCGGGGAGCTGTTTTTT. The encoded protein is CASRQVSGELFF.

The chain has TRBV7-2 and TRBJ1-2; weak D call: TRBD1 (6 bases). The CDR3 covers 13 residues. CDR1 and CDR2 from the germline V gene are SGHTA and FQGNSA. Between the trimmed V and J ends, which lost 1 base and 8 bases, there was a span of 11 bases. CDR3 residues: CASSLDRAGGYTF. CDR3 in DNA: TGTGCCAGCAGCTTAGACAGGGCTGGGGGCTACACCTTC.

The chain carries TRBV6-5 and TRBJ1-2; D remains ambiguous. CDR3 length: 15 residues. V gave up 7 bases and J gave up 0 bases, with 15 bases separating them. The germline V gene encodes CDR1 MNHEY and CDR2 SVGAGI. In nucleotides, the CDR3 is TGTGCCAGCACCCCGGCCGGCGGGGCTAACTATGGCTACACCTTC. Its translation is CASTPAGGANYGYTF.

The gene calls are TRBV18 and TRBJ2-7; perhaps TRBD2 as D (6 bases). The V end was cut by 3 bases, the J end by 5 bases, with 17 bases between. Germline CDR1 is KGHSH and CDR2 is LQKENI. The CDR3 loop spans 15 amino acids. The chain's CDR3 is CASSPVRELSNEQYF. The CDR3 DNA is TGTGCCAGCTCACCGGTTCGGGAGCTTTCCAACGAGCAGTACTTC.

J is TRBJ2-7 and V is TRBV9; D perhaps matches TRBD1 (5 bases). The CDR3 is 14 amino acids. The V and J ends lost 0 bases and 3 bases respectively, with 10 bases between them. From germline, CDR1 is SGDLS and CDR2 YYNGEE. For the CDR3, the DNA is TGTGCCAGCAGCGTAGCTAGAGACAGCTACGAGCAGTACTTC. As protein: CASSVARDSYEQYF.

This clone was counted a few times. This chain uses TRBV5-1 with TRBJ2-3; a weak D match, TRBD2 (5 bases). V dropped 0 bases and J dropped 1 base, with 12 bases sitting between them. CDR1 is SGHRS and CDR2 is YFSETQ in the germline V gene. The CDR3 has 16 residues. CDR3 sequence: CASSLGGARGTDTQYF. CDR3 coding DNA: TGCGCCAGCAGCTTGGGGGGAGCCAGAGGCACAGATACGCAGTATTTT.

DNA for the CDR3: TGTGCCAGTAGTATAGATCCATATAGGGAGGATGACGGAAACAATGAGCAGTTCTTC. Protein product: CASSIDPYREDDGNNEQFF. This sequence joins TRBV19 and TRBJ2-1, with a tentative D call TRBD2 (6 bases). V was clipped by 0 bases and J by 5 bases, with 23 bases between them. Germline CDR1 LNHDA, CDR2 SQIVND (reference sequence). The CDR3 covers 19 residues.

The chain combines TRBV7-9 with TRBJ2-5; D may be TRBD1 (5 bases). The germline CDR1 and CDR2 sequences are SEHNR and FQNEAQ (reference sequence). V lost 4 bases to trimming and J lost 4 bases, with 13 bases between them. The CDR3 is 14 residues long. The DNA of the CDR3 is TGTGCCAGCAGCTCGATACAGGTTGGAGAGACCCAGTACTTC. Residues: CASSSIQVGETQYF.

The chain combines TRBV28 with TRBJ1-1; D uncertain. The CDR3 has 11 residues. Trimming pared 7 bases from V and 1 base from J, leaving 4 bases between. Germline V lookup: CDR1 MDHEN, CDR2 SYDVKM. CDR3 sequence (DNA): TGTGCCAGCAACTCGAACACTGAAGCTTTCTTT. Protein product: CASNSNTEAFF.

The rearrangement joins TRBV4-1 to TRBJ2-5; D not certain. The V and J ends lost 0 bases and 5 bases respectively, with 7 bases between them. This CDR3 is 13 amino acids long. CDR1 is MGHRA, CDR2 YSYEKL, per germline. CDR3 sequence: CASSQERWETQYF. CDR3 coding DNA: TGCGCCAGCAGCCAAGAGAGATGGGAGACCCAGTACTTC.

This clone appeared a few times. The chain combines TRBV30 with TRBJ2-7; 7 positions match TRBD1. CDR1 is GTSNPN and CDR2 is SVGIG in the germline V gene (reference sequence). Trimming at V came to 5 bases and at J to 3 bases, leaving 7 bases not matched to a gene. CDR3 length: 13 residues. The CDR3 nucleotides are TGTGCCTGGCAGATCCGGGACAGCTACGAGCAGTACTTC. This sequence encodes CAWQIRDSYEQYF.

The chain is built from TRBV11-2 and TRBJ1-4, with TRBD1 identical over 7 bases. Germline V gene data show CDR1 as SGHAT and CDR2 as FQNNGV. The V segment lost 5 bases and the J segment 8 bases; nucleotides outside the gene matches: 14. The CDR3 runs 16 residues. In DNA form, the CDR3 reads TGTGCCAGCAGCCAACAATTAACATACAGGGGAGAAAAACTGTTTTTT. Translated, it gives CASSQQLTYRGEKLFF.

The J gene is TRBJ1-1, the V gene TRBV28; TRBD1 might be the D (6 bases). Trimming stripped 5 bases from V and 0 bases from J, with 13 bases between. This CDR3 is 15 amino acids long. Germline-derived CDR1 and CDR2 are MDHEN and SYDVKM. The CDR3 DNA follows: TGTGCCAGCAGTAGGTTACAGGGTTTGAACACTGAAGCTTTCTTT. This gives the protein CASSRLQGLNTEAFF.

The chain links TRBV28 to TRBJ2-3, with unresolved D. The germline V gene encodes CDR1 MDHEN and CDR2 SYDVKM. V was trimmed by 6 bases and J by 0 bases, leaving 10 bases between them. The CDR3 is 14 amino acids. The CDR3 sequence: CASRDPGSTDTQYF. The CDR3 bases are TGTGCCAGCAGAGATCCCGGGAGCACAGATACGCAGTATTTT.

The V and J genes are TRBV2 and TRBJ1-1; D not certain. Trimming left V 6 bases short and J 3 bases short, with 8 bases between. The CDR3 runs 12 residues. CDR1 is SNHLY and CDR2 is FYNNEI in the germline V gene. For the CDR3, the DNA is TGTGCCAGCAGCCCCAGATACACTGAAGCTTTCTTT. It codes for CASSPRYTEAFF.

This clone came up once. J is TRBJ2-7 and V is TRBV12-3 or TRBV12-4; TRBD1 might be the D (6 bases). V shed 3 bases and J shed 8 bases, with 11 bases lying between them. This CDR3 contains 12 residues. CDR3 loop: CASSLGQLKQYF. CDR3 bases: TGTGCCAGCAGTTTGGGACAATTGAAGCAGTACTTC.

The chain recombines TRBV27 with TRBJ1-2; no clear D. The CDR3 totals 14 residues. V lost 2 bases to trimming and J lost 8 bases, with 15 bases between them. Germline V gives CDR1 MNHEY, CDR2 SMNVEV (reference sequence). The CDR3 coding sequence is TGTGCCAGCAGTTTAGGGTTTCGGATCGGGGGCTACACCTTC. It translates to CASSLGFRIGGYTF.